This record concerns one TCR beta chain sequence. Sequencing used immunoSEQ multiplex PCR; TCRdb keeps in-frame clones, though not all of them. The data show 26,000 or so clones, more than 70% seen once. This sample is part of a study of T cell changes during pregnancy in multiple sclerosis. The CDR3 runs 12 residues. Germline V gene lookup returns CDR1 SGHVS and CDR2 FNYEAQ. V lost 1 base to trimming and J lost 10 bases, with 10 bases between them. The TCR sequence derives from a female donor with multiple sclerosis, enrolled in a pregnancy study. The chain joins TRBV7-6 to TRBJ1-2, with D perhaps TRBD1 (5 bases). Specimen: CD8+ T cells from peripheral blood mononuclear cells, collected in the second trimester of pregnancy. The CDR3 DNA sequence: TGTGCCAGCAGCTTAGGCCCAGGGCCCTACACCTTC. Translation: CASSLGPGPYTF.